This T cell receptor beta chain was recorded in a study of blood T cell repertoires in COVID-19. Profiling relied on immunoSEQ multiplex PCR, and the TCRdb table lists in-frame clones only, not all of them. The repertoire has some 56,000 clones, about 88% of them found once; the top ten carry around 46%. The CDR3 is 16 amino acids. Germline lookup yields CDR1 KGHSH and CDR2 LQKENI. The junction had 8 bases not matched to a gene; V was cut back by 1 base and J by 8 bases. This TCR was sampled from an older woman with COVID-19, enrolled during active disease. The rearrangement links TRBV18 to TRBJ2-1; 10 bases agree with TRBD2. Sequences were obtained from peripheral blood. The CDR3 reads CASSPLTSGFEDEQFF. CDR3 in DNA: TGTGCCAGCTCACCACTGACTAGCGGGTTTGAGGATGAGCAGTTCTTC.